This T cell receptor (beta chain) appears in the sequencing data of a study of T cell responses to AZD1222 COVID-19 vaccine (dated by TCRdb to about 2021). With regard to the full study: A total of 233 trial participants underwent TCR sequencing, of whom around 200 received two doses of AZD1222 and 26 received two doses of the MenACWY control vaccine. Enrollment into the trials was organized by age into subgroups of 18-55, 56-69 and 70-plus years, and those subgroups contained roughly 140, 27 and 60 TCR-sequenced participants, respectively.

The CDR3 regions of human TCRbeta chains were analyzed by immunosequencing. In the authors' own workflow: Repertoire TCRs were matched against a reference library of SARS-CoV-2-specific TCRs generated with the MIRA antigen-specificity platform. Breadth meant the fraction of unique TCRs that were SARS-CoV-2-associated, whereas depth meant the fraction of total T cells that were SARS-CoV-2-associated. Using the MIRA data, each spike-specific TCR was assigned both to the spike region to which the TCR was reactive and to a CD4 or CD8 class. Log10-transformed breadth and depth values were compared by one-way ANOVA with Sidak's multiple comparisons tests. Here the immuneACCESS table is served through TCRdb, limited to in-frame sequences with V and J called. Missing clones are a known gap in these copies; in checked studies unresolved V genes cover under half, and the rest lacks a known reason. Clonal size and the V and J genes are those of that table, whereas D and trimming came from the DNA. Counted in this sample were around 150,000 clones; roughly 92% of them appeared once. The top ten clones comprise 1% to 1.5% of the sample.

General study outcomes and caveats: The vaccine-associated CD4 TCRs covered the entire spike protein, and the dominant responses fell in regions 160-218 and 743-854. Reportedly, almost half of the unique spike-specific TCRs recognized epitopes lying outside the regions that are mutated in the B.1.351 and B.1.1.7 variants. A significant rise in spike-specific TCR breadth and depth was observed after two AZD1222 doses relative to day 0 and relative to MenACWY recipients. Conclusions about previously exposed vaccinees were limited because only six or seven AZD1222 recipients were SARS-CoV-2 seropositive at baseline. Participants were mostly white British, with more females than males. The authors suggested clonal diversity may have been underestimated. Because no day 14 peak-response samples were available, repertoires were characterized only after the peak T cell response. The 56-69-year group was small, and its depth increase did not reach significance, likely because of low power.

The sample's time point label is to be understood as: about 28 days (+/-7) after the second vaccine dose. AZD1222 recipients whose second dose came at about 4 weeks and those whose second dose came at about 12 weeks were combined into one group, since spike-specific TCR depth and breadth did not differ between the two schedules. Vaccinee samples came from UK trials COV001 and COV002, including a single-blind randomized controlled phase 2/3 trial of AZD1222 (ChAdOx1 nCoV-19) in healthy adults. Trial participant PBMC samples were collected at day 0 and day 28 after the second dose for TCRbeta chain sequencing. The CDR3 numbers 13 residues from cysteine through phenylalanine. Only the CDR3 DNA stays, 39 bases, in frame from base 1. At the junction V is shortened by 0 bases and J by 8 bases, with 8 bases in between. CDR1 SGHTA and CDR2 FQGNSA were looked up in the germline V gene. This clone was picked up one time. Its target antigen remains unknown. Base qualities were left out, and no much larger clone turns up one base away.

This chain is built from TRBV7-2 and TRBJ1-3; the D gene is unclear. This TCR was sampled from an adult who received the AZD1222 COVID-19 vaccine. The sample here was peripheral blood, taken 28 days after the second AZD1222 dose. In nucleotides, the sequence is TGTGCCAGCAGCTTAGCGAGGGAGGACACCATATATTTT. Translated, it gives CASSLAREDTIYF.